The T cell receptor (beta chain) under discussion was sequenced for a study of cytomegalovirus exposure and HLA in healthy donors. The CDR3 is 14 amino acids. V dropped 5 bases and J dropped 2; count of bases not matched to a gene: 5. Germline CDR1 and CDR2: MNHEY and SVGAGI. 60 Vbeta and 13 Jbeta primers were used in PCR. Some clones are missing from TCRdb's copy, which holds only in-frame ones; the method was immunoSEQ multiplex PCR. The table has some 120,000 clones, about 8.5% seen once. Findings and limits, study-wide: In a later analysis, CMV-associated beta chains were mostly HLA-associated, it appeared.

Worth noting for this clone: Its antigen is undetermined.

The sequence was obtained from a man aged 40-55 years in good health and CMV-seronegative. The chain links TRBV6-5 to TRBJ1-1; 7 bases match TRBD1. The sequenced sample was PBMCs. For the CDR3, the DNA is TGTGCCAGCAGTCGCGGACAGGAAAACACTGAAGCTTTCTTT. Protein sequence: CASSRGQENTEAFF.